This T cell receptor (beta chain) is from a study of T-cell reconstitution after alpha-beta-depleted transplantation in children. This clonotype came up a few times. Its antigen is unknown. Germline loops: CDR1 DFQATT, CDR2 SNEGSKA (reference sequence). V was pared by 5 bases and J by 3 bases, with 3 bases of the junction left unmatched. This CDR3 has 13 amino acids. As it was prepared, the TCRbeta library received unique molecular identifiers. Each CDR3 protein gets one entry after TCRdb re-called the PCR reads with MiXCR. The sample shows around 120,000 distinct CDR3 sequences, about 21% of them seen only once. The study, taken as a whole, reports: Reports say that about two months after transplant, the alpha-beta T cells came out of several hundred graft clones that had expanded. Newly produced T cells mostly provided counts and TCRbeta diversity after one year, as hyperexpanded clones declined. From surviving recipient T cells and thymic progenitors came the high day-60 TCRbeta diversity observed in some patients.

The clonotype comes from a male patient under 10 years old who had a stem cell transplant for chronic granulomatous disease, so the T cells may come from the graft donor. The rearrangement uses TRBV20-1 and TRBJ2-3; 9 positions match TRBD2. Sequenced material: PBMCs, mostly from graft donor cells, taken 180 days after TCRalphabeta/CD19-depleted stem cell transplant. The CDR3 DNA reads as TGCAGTGCTCTAGCGGGAAAAACAGATACGCAGTATTTT. It yields the protein CSALAGKTDTQYF.